Here is one T cell receptor beta chain with its context. Its antigen is not known. Some clones are missing from TCRdb's copy, which holds only in-frame ones; the method was immunoSEQ multiplex PCR. The sample has around 62,000 clones; roughly 84% are singletons. The CDR3 length is 14 residues. The trim removed 3 bases at V and 6 bases at J, leaving 4 bases unmatched. Germline V gene lookup returns CDR1 SGHVS and CDR2 FQNEAQ. The data are from a study of OX40 agonist ivuxolimab in advanced cancers. Study-level findings and limits: The expanded peripheral T cells' antigen specificity was not determined. Dosing at 0.1 to 3.0 mg/kg was accompanied by clonal expansion of CD4+ and CD8+ blood T cells by week 6.

Sequenced here: CD4+ or CD8+ T cells sorted from blood, sampled in a trial of the OX40 agonist ivuxolimab. V gene TRBV7-8 combines with J gene TRBJ2-2; 7 bases line up with TRBD1. This TCR was recovered from an adult with an advanced solid tumor such as melanoma, head and neck, liver or kidney cancer. The CDR3 loop reads CASSFDRVAGELFF. The CDR3 DNA sequence: TGTGCCAGCAGCTTTGACAGGGTGGCCGGGGAGCTGTTTTTT.